This TCR beta chain was found in a study of T cells in Graves' hyperthyroidism and ophthalmopathy. At the level of the study: Peripheral blood samples were taken at initial diagnosis, prior to any treatment. Study-wide results and limits: Most thyroid clonotypes expanded above 0.001 appeared in blood too.

CDR3 length: 17 residues. The germline CDR1 and CDR2 sequences are LNHDA and SQIVND (reference sequence). V was trimmed by 5 bases and J by 0 bases, leaving 19 bases between them. RNA transcripts provided the source from which TCR beta CDR3 regions were amplified. The HTBI primer set was used in a first-round RT-PCR of the TCR CDR3. TCRdb called the multiplex PCR reads again in MiXCR, with one record for every CDR3 protein. The profile shows about 480,000 distinct CDR3 sequences, 13% to 15% of them singletons. Patients with uncontrolled infections, other autoimmune diseases, pregnancy or lactation were excluded. Source material for PBMCs was over 8 ml fresh peripheral blood. In regard to this clonotype: As yet, its antigen is unknown.

The source material was blood. This chain uses TRBV19 with TRBJ1-1; a possible D gene is TRBD1 (6 bases). The sequence was obtained from a woman under 30 with Graves' hyperthyroidism. The CDR3 loop reads CASSPHPSAGVNTEAFF. The CDR3 bases are TGTGCCAGTAGTCCCCACCCTTCGGCAGGGGTGAACACTGAAGCTTTCTTT.